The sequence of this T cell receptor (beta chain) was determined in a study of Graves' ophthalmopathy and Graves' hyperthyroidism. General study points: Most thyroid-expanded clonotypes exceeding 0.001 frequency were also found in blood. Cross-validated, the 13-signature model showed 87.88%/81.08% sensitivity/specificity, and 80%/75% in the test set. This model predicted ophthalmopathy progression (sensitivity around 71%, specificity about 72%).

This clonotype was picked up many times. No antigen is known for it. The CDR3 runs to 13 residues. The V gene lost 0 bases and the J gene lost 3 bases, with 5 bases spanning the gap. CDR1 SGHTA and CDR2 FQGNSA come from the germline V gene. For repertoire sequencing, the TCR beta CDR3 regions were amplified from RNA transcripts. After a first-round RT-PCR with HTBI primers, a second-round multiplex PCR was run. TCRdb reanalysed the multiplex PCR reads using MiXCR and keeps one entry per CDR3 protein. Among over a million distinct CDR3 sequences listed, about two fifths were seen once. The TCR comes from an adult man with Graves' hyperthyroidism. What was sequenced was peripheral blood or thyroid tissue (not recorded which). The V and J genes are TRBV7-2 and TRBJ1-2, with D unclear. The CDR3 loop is CASSLAPDYGYTF. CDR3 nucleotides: TGTGCCAGCAGCTTAGCCCCCGACTATGGCTACACCTTC.